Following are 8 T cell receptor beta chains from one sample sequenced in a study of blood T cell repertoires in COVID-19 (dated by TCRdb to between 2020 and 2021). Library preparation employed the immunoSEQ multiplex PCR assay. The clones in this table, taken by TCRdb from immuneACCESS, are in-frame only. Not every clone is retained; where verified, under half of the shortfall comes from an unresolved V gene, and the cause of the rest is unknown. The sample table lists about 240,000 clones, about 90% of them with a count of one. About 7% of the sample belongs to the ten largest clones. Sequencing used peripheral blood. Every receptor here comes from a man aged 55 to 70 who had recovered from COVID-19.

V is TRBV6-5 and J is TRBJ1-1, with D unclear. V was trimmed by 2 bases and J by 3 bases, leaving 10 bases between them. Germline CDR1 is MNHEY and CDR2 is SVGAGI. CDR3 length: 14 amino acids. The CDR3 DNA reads TGTGCCAGCAGTTACCGGGTCTGGGACACTGAAGCTTTCTTT. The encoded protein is CASSYRVWDTEAFF.

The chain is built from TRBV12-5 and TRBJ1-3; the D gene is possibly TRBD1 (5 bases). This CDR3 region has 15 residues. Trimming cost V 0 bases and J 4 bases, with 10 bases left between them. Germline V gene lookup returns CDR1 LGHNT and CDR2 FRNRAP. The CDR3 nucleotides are TGTGCTAGTGGTTTGGTGGGGGGTCTCGGAAACACCATATATTTT. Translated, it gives CASGLVGGLGNTIYF.

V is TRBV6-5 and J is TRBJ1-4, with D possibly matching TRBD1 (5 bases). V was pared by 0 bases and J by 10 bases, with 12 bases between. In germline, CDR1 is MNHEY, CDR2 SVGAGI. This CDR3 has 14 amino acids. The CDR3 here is CASSYSRRDGKLFF. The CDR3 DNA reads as TGTGCCAGCAGTTACTCGAGGAGGGACGGAAAACTGTTTTTT.

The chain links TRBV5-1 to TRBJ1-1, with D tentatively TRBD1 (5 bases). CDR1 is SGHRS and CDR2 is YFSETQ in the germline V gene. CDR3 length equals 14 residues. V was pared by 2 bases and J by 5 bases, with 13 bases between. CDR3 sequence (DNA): TGCGCCAGCAGCTTCAAGGGACGGGGGACTGAAGCTTTCTTT. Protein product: CASSFKGRGTEAFF. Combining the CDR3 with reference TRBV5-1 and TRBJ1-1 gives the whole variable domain KAGVTQTPRYLIKTRGQQVTLSCSPISGHRSVSWYQQTPGQGLQFLFEYFSETQRNKGNFPGRFSGRQFSNSRSEMNVSTLELGDSALYLCASSFKGRGTEAFFGQGTRLTVV.

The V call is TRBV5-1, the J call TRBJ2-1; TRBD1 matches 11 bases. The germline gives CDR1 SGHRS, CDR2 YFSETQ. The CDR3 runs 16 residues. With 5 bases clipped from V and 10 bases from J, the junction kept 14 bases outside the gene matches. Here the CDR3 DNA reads TGCGCCAGCAGGTTTACCGGGACAGGGGGGATTAGGGAGCAGTTCTTC. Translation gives CASRFTGTGGIREQFF.

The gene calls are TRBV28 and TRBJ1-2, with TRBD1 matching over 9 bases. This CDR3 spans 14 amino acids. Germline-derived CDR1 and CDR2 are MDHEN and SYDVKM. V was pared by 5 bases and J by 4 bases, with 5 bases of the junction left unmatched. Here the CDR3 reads CASSPQGAVYGYTF. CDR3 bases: TGTGCCAGCAGTCCACAGGGGGCGGTCTATGGCTACACCTTC.

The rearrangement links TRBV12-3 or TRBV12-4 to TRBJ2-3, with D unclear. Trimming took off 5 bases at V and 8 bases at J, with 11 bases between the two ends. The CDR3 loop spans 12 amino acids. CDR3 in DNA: TGTGCCAGCAGTCCCCCCTGGGCTACGCAGTATTTT. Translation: CASSPPWATQYF.

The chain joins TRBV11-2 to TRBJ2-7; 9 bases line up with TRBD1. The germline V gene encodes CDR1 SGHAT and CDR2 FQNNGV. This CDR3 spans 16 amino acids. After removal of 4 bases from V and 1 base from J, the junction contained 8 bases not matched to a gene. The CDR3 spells CASSSLTGTGSYEQYF. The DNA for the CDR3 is TGTGCCAGCAGCTCTCTAACCGGGACAGGGTCCTACGAGCAGTACTTC.